This T cell receptor (beta chain) originates from a study of blood T cell repertoires in COVID-19. Study in general: Acute-phase and convalescent COVID-19 samples originated in the United States, Italy and Spain. T cells, B-cell-depleted T cells, or PBMCs provided the cDNA or gDNA that served as material.

Participants were placed into cohorts based on the clinical history they reported. How the authors handled the data: From reference gene primer amplification, estimates of nucleated cell counts were derived. TCRdb's table, derived via immunoSEQ multiplex PCR, lists solely in-frame clones and lacks some. The V and J calls and the clone size are those of that table, but D and trimming were determined from the DNA. The sample lists around 300,000 clones, roughly 85% occurring once. Germline V gene lookup returns CDR1 SNHLY and CDR2 FYNNEI. V was pared by 8 bases and J by 7 bases, with 18 bases between. The CDR3 runs to 13 residues.

This receptor was identified in a woman aged 45 to 65 who had recovered from COVID-19. V gene TRBV2 combines with J gene TRBJ2-7; no clear D gene. Sequencing input: PBMCs or T cells enriched from blood (not recorded which). CDR3 in amino acids: CASCKDTDWEQYF. CDR3 DNA: TGTGCCAGCTGTAAAGACACCGACTGGGAGCAGTACTTC.